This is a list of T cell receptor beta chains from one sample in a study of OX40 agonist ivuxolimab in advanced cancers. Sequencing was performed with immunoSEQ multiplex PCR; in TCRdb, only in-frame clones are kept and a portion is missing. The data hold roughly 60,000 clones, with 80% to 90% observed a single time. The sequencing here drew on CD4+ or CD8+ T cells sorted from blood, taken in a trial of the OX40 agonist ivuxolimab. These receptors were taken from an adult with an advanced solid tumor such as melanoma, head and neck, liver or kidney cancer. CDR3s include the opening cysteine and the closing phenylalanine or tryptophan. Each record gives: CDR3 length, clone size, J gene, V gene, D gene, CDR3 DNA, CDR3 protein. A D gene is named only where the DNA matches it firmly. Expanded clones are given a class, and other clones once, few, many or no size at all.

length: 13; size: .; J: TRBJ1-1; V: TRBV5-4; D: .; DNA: TGTGCCAGCAGCACCTATGGGCTCACTGAAGCTTTCTTT; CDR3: CASSTYGLTEAFF
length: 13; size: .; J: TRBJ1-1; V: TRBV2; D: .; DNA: TGTGCCAGCAGTGAATGGGGGCCCACTGAAGCTTTCTTT; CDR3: CASSEWGPTEAFF
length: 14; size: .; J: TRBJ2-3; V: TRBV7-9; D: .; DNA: TGTGCCAGCTCGCTGGGGTCAGTTACAGATACGCAGTATTTT; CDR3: CASSLGSVTDTQYF
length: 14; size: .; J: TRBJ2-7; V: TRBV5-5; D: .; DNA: TGTGCCAGCAGCTTGGAGGGGGGAACCTACGAGCAGTACTTC; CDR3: CASSLEGGTYEQYF
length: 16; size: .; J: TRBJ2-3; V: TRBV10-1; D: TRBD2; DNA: TGCGCCAGCAGTGCCCTACTAGCGGGAGGCACAGATACGCAGTATTTT; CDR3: CASSALLAGGTDTQYF
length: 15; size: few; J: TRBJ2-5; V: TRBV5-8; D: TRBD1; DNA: TGTGCCAGCAGCTTGGAGGGACAGGGAGGAGAGACCCAGTACTTC; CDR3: CASSLEGQGGETQYF
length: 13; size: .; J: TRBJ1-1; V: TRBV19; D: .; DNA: TGTGCCAGTAGTATGTCAGATCCCACTGAAGCTTTCTTT; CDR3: CASSMSDPTEAFF
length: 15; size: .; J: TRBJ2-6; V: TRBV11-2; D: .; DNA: TGTGCCAGCAGGCAAACAGGGACTGGGGCCAACGTCCTGACTTTC; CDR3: CASRQTGTGANVLTF
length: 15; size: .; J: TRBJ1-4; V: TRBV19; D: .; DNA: TGTGCCAGTAGTATTAATGGACGGATTAATGAAAAACTGTTTTTT; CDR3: CASSINGRINEKLFF
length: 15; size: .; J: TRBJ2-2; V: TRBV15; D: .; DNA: TGTGCCACCAGCAGAGATCATGGTAACACCGGGGAGCTGTTTTTT; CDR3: CATSRDHGNTGELFF
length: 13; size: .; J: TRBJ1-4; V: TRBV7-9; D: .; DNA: TGTGCCAGCACGGAGGGTAATAATGAAAAACTGTTTTTT; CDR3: CASTEGNNEKLFF
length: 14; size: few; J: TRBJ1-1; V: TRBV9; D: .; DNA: TGTGCCAGCAGCGTAGCGTCGGCGAACACTGAAGCTTTCTTT; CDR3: CASSVASANTEAFF
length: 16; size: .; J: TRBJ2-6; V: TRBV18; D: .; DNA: TGTGCCAGCTCACCACCGGGACAACGTGGGGCCAACGTCCTGACTTTC; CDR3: CASSPPGQRGANVLTF
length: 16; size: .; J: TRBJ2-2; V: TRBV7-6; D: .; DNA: TGTGCCAGCAGCTTTACCGTGAGAAGGGGCACCGGGGAGCTGTTTTTT; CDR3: CASSFTVRRGTGELFF
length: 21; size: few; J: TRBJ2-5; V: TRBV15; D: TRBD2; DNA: TGTGCCACCAGCAGAGATCTGTCCCCCGGGACTAGCGGGGGGCACCAAGAGACCCAGTACTTC; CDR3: CATSRDLSPGTSGGHQETQYF
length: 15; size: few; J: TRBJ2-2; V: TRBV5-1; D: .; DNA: TGCGCCAGCAAAAGGGGAGCGGAGAACACCGGGGAGCTGTTTTTT; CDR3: CASKRGAENTGELFF
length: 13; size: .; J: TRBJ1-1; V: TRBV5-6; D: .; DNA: TGTGCCAGCAGCTTGCCGGTGAACACTGAAGCTTTCTTT; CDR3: CASSLPVNTEAFF
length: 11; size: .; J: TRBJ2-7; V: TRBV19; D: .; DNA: TGTGCCGCAGGGAGGTCGGGCGAGCAGTACTTC; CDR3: CAAGRSGEQYF
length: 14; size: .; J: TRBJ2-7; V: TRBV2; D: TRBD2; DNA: TGTGCCAGCAGCTCCGGACTAGCGGAGCGCGAGCAGTACTTC; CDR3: CASSSGLAEREQYF
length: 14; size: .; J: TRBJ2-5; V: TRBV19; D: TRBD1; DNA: TGTGCCAGTAGTACCCCAGGGGGTCAAGAGACCCAGTACTTC; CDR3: CASSTPGGQETQYF
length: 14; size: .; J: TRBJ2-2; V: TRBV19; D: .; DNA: TGTGCCAGTAGTATGGGACGTACAAGCGGGGAGCTGTTTTTT; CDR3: CASSMGRTSGELFF
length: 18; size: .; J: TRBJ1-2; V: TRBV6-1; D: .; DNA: TGTGCCAGCAGGGAAAGGGCGGCCGGGGCAGGGGCAAACTATGGCTACACCTTC; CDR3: CASRERAAGAGANYGYTF
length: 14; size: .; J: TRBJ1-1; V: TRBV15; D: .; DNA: TGTGCCACCAGCAGAGATACAACATGGGGTAGAGCTTTCTTT; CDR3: CATSRDTTWGRAFF
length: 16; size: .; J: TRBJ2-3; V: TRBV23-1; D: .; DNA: TGCGCCAGCAGTCAATGGGGGTCGAATAGCACAGATACGCAGTATTTT; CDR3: CASSQWGSNSTDTQYF
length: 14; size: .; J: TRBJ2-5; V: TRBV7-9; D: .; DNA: TGTGCCAGCAGCTTAGCCTCGGGTACTGAGACCCAGTACTTC; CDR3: CASSLASGTETQYF
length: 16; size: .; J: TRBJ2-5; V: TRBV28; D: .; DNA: TGTGCCAGCAGTACATTAGGGGGCGGGATAAAAGAGACCCAGTACTTC; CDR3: CASSTLGGGIKETQYF
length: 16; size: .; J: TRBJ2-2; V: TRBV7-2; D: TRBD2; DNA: TGTGCCAGCAGCTTAGTCGGTACTAGCGGAACCGGGGAGCTGTTTTTT; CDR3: CASSLVGTSGTGELFF
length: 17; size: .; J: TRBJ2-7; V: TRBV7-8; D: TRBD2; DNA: TGTGCCAGCAGCTTAGCGCTTCGCGGGAGGGCCAAGTACGAGCAGTACTTC; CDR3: CASSLALRGRAKYEQYF
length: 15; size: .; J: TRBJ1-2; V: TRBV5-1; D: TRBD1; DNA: TGCGCCAGCAGCTTGAATGTGGACAGGTCCTATGGCTACACCTTC; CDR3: CASSLNVDRSYGYTF
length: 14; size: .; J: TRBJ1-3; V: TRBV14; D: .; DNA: TGTGCCAGCTCGGAACCAGGAGGTGGAAACACCATATATTTT; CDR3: CASSEPGGGNTIYF
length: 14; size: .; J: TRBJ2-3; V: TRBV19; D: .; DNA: TGTGCCAGTAGTCTGCAGGCTAGCACAGATACGCAGTATTTT; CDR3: CASSLQASTDTQYF
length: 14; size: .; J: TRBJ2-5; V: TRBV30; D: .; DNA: TGTGCCGGGCCCCCTAGGGCCTGCCAAGAGACCCAGTACTTC; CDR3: CAGPPRACQETQYF
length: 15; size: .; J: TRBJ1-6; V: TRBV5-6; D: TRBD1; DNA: TGTGCCAGCAGCTTGGGTAGGGGGCCGTATTCACCCCTCCACTTT; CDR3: CASSLGRGPYSPLHF
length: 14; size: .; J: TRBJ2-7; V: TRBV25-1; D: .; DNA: TGTGCCAGCAGAAACCAGGGGGAGGTGGTCGAGCAGTACTTC; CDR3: CASRNQGEVVEQYF
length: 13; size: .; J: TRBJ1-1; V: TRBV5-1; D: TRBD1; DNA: TGCGCCAGCCGATATACAGGGGACACTGAAGCTTTCTTT; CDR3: CASRYTGDTEAFF
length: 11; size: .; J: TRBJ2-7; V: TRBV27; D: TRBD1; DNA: TGTGCCAGCAGGGACAGGAACGAGCAGTACTTC; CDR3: CASRDRNEQYF
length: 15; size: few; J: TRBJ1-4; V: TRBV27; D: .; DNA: TGTGCCAGCAGTCTACAGGCGATCCCTAATGAAAAACTGTTTTTT; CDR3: CASSLQAIPNEKLFF
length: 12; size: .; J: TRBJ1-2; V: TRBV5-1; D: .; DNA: TGCGCCAGCAGCTTGGGCAGTTATGGCTACACCTTC; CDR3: CASSLGSYGYTF
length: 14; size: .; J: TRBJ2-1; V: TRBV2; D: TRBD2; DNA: TGTGCCAGCAGGTACATAGCGGGGCACAATGAGCAGTTCTTC; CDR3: CASRYIAGHNEQFF
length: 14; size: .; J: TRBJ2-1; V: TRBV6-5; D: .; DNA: TGTGCCAGCAGACCCAACGGACTGGGACGATCGGGGTTCTTC; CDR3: CASRPNGLGRSGFF
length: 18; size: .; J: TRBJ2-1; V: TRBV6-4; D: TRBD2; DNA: TGTGCCAGCAGTGACGTTCTCCCCCTAGCGGGAGCATACGATGAGCAGTTCTTC; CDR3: CASSDVLPLAGAYDEQFF
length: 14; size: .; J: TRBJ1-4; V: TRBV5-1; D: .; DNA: TGCGCCAGCAGCTCTCAGGGAATCAATGAAAAACTGTTTTTT; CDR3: CASSSQGINEKLFF
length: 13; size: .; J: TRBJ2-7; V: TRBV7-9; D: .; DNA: TGTGCCAGCAGCTTACGGGGGCTCTACGAGCAGTACTTC; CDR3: CASSLRGLYEQYF
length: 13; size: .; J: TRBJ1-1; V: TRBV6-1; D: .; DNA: TGTGCCAGCAGTGAGGACGGGAACACTGAAGCTTTCTTT; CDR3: CASSEDGNTEAFF
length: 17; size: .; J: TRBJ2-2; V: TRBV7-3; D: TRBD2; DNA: TGTGCCAGCAGCTCTTTAGCGGGAGGTTTTCGCACCGGGGAGCTGTTTTTT; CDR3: CASSSLAGGFRTGELFF
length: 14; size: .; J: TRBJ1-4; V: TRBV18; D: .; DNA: TGTGCCAGTTCCCGGTTAGTCGAGGATGAAAAACTGTTTTTT; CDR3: CASSRLVEDEKLFF
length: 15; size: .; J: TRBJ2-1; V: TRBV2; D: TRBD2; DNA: TGTGCCAGCGGTTTCCGGACTAGCGGGAGGGAGGGGCAGTTCTTC; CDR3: CASGFRTSGREGQFF
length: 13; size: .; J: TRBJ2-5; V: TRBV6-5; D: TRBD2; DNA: TGTGCCAGCAGTTCCCAGGTCGGGAGGGCCCAGTACTTC; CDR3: CASSSQVGRAQYF
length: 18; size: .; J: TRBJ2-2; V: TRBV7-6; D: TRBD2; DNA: TGTGCCAGCAGCTTCTTACTAGCGGGAAGTGCCGTTCCCGGGGAGCTGTTTTTT; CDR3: CASSFLLAGSAVPGELFF
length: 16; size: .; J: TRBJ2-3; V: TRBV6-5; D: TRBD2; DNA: TGTGCCAGCAGTTACGGTGGGACTAGCGGGAGGGATACGCAGTATTTT; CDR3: CASSYGGTSGRDTQYF
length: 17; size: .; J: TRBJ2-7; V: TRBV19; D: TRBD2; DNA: TGTGCCAGTAGCGACTTCCTAGGACTAGCGCGTACCCACGAGCAGTACTTC; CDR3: CASSDFLGLARTHEQYF
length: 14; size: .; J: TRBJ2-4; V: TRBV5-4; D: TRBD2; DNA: TGTGCCAGCACCGTAGCGGGAGATCGGAACATTCAGTACTTC; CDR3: CASTVAGDRNIQYF
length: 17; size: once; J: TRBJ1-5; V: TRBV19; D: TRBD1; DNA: TGTGCCAGTAGTATCGGACAGGGGATTTCGAGCAATCAGCCCCAGCATTTT; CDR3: CASSIGQGISSNQPQHF